This T cell receptor (beta chain) was sequenced during a study of blood T cell repertoires in COVID-19. About the study: From the United States, Italy and Spain came samples of acute and convalescent COVID-19. PBMCs, B-cell-depleted T cells, or T cells were the source of the cDNA or gDNA that made up the material.

Only in-frame clones appear in the TCRdb table, and some are missing; sequencing was by immunoSEQ multiplex PCR. This table has some 50,000 clones, about 63% appearing once. The germline V gene has CDR1 SEHNR and CDR2 FQNEAQ (reference sequence). The germline V and J ends were trimmed by 1 base and 0 bases, with 4 bases remaining between them. The CDR3 spans 15 residues. The sequence was obtained from a woman between 65 and 79 years old with acute or convalescent COVID-19. The chain employs TRBV7-9 and TRBJ2-6; D is unresolved. The sample taken for sequencing was peripheral blood. CDR3 bases: TGTGCCAGCAGCTTAGTGAGCTCTGGGGCCAACGTCCTGACTTTC. Amino acids: CASSLVSSGANVLTF.